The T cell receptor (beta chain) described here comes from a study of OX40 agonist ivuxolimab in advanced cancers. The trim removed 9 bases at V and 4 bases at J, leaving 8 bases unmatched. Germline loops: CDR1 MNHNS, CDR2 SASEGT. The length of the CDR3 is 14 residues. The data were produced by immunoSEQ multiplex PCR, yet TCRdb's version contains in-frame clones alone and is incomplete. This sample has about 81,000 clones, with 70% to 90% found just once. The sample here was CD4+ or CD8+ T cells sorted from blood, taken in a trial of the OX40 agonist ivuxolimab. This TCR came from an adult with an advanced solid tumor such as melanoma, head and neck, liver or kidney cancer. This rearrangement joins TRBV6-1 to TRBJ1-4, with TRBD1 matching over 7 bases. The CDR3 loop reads CASGRDSLNEKLFF. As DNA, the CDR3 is TGTGCCAGTGGGAGGGACAGCCTTAATGAAAAACTGTTTTTT.